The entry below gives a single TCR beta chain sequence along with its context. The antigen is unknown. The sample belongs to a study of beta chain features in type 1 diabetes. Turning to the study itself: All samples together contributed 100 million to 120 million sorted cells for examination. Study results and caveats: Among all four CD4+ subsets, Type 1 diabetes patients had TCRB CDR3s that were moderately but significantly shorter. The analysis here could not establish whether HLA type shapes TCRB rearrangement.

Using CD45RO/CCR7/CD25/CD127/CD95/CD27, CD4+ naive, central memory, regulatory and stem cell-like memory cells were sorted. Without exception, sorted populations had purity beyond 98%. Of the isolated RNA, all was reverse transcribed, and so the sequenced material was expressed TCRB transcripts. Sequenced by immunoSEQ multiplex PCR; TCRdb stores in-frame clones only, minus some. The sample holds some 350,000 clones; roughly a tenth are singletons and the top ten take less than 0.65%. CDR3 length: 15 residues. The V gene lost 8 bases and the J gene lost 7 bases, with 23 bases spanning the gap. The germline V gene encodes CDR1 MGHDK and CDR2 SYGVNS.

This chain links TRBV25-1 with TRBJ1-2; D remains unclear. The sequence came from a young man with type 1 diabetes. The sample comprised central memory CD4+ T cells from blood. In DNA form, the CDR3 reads TGTGCCAGCGCTCCAACTGGGTCCGCGGCAGGTGGCTACACCTTC. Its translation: CASAPTGSAAGGYTF.